This T cell receptor beta chain was obtained from a study of CD8 T cells in Susac syndrome. Random-hexamer reverse transcription was applied to 0.5 to 1 ug RNA. Using its own MiXCR run on the immunoSEQ multiplex PCR reads, TCRdb lists one record per CDR3 protein. The top ten clones hold approximately 0.094% of a sample with around 230,000 distinct CDR3 sequences, 90% to 96% of them seen once. Trimming took off 0 bases at V and 3 bases at J, with 12 bases between the two ends. Germline CDR1 reads LGHNA; CDR2 reads YNFKEQ. The CDR3 is 15 amino acids. Broader study findings: CD4+ T cell repertoires in Susac syndrome exhibited no evidence of clonal expansion.

Diagnostic criteria for definite or probable disease, in their recently defined form, were met by the patients with Susac syndrome. Notes on this clonotype: Its antigen is as yet unknown.

V usage is TRBV4-2 and J usage is TRBJ2-7, with D possibly TRBD2 on 7 matching bases. The specimen was CD4+ T cells from PBMCs. This clonotype was obtained from a human donor with Susac syndrome. The CDR3 spells CASSQEVGGLYEQYF. The CDR3 DNA reads as TGTGCCAGCAGCCAAGAGGTCGGGGGGCTCTACGAGCAGTACTTC.